The text below deals with one TCR beta chain. These data belong to a study of shared T cell receptors in the human thymus. Method: immunoSEQ multiplex PCR; TCRdb's copy keeps in-frame clones and lacks some. The table shows some 660,000 clones, with approximately 87% occurring only once. In germline, CDR1 is MDHEN, CDR2 SYDVKM. CDR3 length: 14 amino acids. V gave up 5 bases and J gave up 9 bases, with 14 bases separating them. The sample also formed part of further work on human thymus T cells. That study reports: Those donating were healthy Finnish infants in corrective surgery for congenital heart defects. The study used thymus tissue resected during corrective heart surgery. Thymic and blood repertoires appeared to show biased V and J gene usage. Reports from related research described highly overlapping thymic repertoires among unrelated individuals.

This TCR was sampled from a boy less than two years old with a congenital heart defect. Source material: thymocytes. The chain is built from TRBV28 and TRBJ1-6; a weak D match, TRBD1 (6 bases). Written as DNA, the CDR3 is TGTGCCAGCAGTCCAAGGGACAAGGGTTCACCCCTCCACTTT. This translates into CASSPRDKGSPLHF.